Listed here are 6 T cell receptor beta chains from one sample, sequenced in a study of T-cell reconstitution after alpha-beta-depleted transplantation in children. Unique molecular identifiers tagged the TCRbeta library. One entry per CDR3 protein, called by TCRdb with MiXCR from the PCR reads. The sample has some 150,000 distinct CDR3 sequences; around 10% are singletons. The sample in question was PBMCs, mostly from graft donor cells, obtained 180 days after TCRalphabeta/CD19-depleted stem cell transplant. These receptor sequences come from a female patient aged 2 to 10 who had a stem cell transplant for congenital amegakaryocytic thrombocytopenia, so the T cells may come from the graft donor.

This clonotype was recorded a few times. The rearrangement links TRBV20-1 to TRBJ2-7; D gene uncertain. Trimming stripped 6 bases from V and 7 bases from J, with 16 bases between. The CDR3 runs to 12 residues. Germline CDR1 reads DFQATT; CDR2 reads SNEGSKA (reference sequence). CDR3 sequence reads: CSAVRWGREQYF. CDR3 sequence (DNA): TGCAGTGCAGTTCGTTGGGGAAGAGAGCAGTACTTC.

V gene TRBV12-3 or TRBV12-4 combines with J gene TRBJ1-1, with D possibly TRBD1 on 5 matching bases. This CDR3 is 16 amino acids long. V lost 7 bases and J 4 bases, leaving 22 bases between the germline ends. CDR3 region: CASTIMAGGGSTEAFF. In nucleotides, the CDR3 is TGTGCCAGCACTATAATGGCGGGGGGAGGGAGCACTGAAGCTTTCTTT.

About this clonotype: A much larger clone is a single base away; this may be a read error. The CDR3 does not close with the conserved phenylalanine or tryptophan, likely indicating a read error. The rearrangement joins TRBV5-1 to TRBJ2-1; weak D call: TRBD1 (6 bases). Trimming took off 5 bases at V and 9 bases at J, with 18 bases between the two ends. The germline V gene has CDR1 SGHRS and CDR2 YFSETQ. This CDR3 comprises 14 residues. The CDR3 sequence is CASRTGQPSGEQFL. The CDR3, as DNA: TGCGCCAGCAGAACGGGACAACCAAGTGGTGAGCAGTTCTTG.

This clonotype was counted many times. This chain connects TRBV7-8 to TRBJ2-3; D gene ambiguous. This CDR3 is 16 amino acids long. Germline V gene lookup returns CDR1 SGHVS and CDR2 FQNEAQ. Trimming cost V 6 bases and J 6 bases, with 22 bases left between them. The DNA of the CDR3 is TGTGCCAGCAGGGGATCGGGCAGCTCCTCAGGTGATACGCAGTATTTT. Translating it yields CASRGSGSSSGDTQYF.

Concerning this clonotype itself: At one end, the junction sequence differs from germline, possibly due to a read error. For the CDR3, the DNA is TGTGCCATCAGTGACTCTGGCAAAAACAGTCAGTACTTC. Amino acid sequence: CAISDSGKNSQYF. The chain links TRBV10-3 to TRBJ2-4, with unresolved D. CDR1 is ENHRY and CDR2 is SYGVKD in the germline V gene. The CDR3 sequence is 13 residues long.

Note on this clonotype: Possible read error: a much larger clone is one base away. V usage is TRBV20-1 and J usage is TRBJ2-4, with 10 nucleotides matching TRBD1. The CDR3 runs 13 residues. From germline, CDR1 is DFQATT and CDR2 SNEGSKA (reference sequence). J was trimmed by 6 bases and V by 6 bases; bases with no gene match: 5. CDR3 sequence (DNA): TGCAGTGCCCAGTGGACAGGGGGAAACATTCAGTACTTC. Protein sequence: CSAQWTGGNIQYF.